A selection of T cell receptor beta chains follows, all from one sample in a study of identical twins. TCRdb used MiXCR to reprocess the 5' RACE reads, holding one entry per CDR3 protein. The data show about 890,000 distinct CDR3 sequences, around an eighth seen once. The sample also formed part of further work on yellow fever vaccine responses in identical twins.

Sequenced: PBMCs. The receptors come from a woman aged 18-29 years in good health. The CDR3 runs from the conserved cysteine through the conserved F or W. Each record gives: D gene, clone size, V gene, CDR3 length, J gene, CDR3 protein, CDR3 DNA. The D gene is left open where the match is weak. A clone size is listed for some rows: how often the clone was seen (once, few, many), or a class if it is expanded.

NA	NA	TRBV27	13	TRBJ1-1	CASSLRTFTEAFF	TGTGCCAGCAGTTTACGAACTTTCACTGAAGCTTTCTTT
NA	NA	TRBV10-2	16	TRBJ2-5	CASSESSRAIKETQYF	TGCGCCAGCAGTGAGTCGTCTCGGGCCATCAAAGAGACCCAGTACTTC
TRBD2	few	TRBV15	20	TRBJ2-7	CATSNKRELAGGPECYEQYF	TGTGCCACCAGCAACAAGAGAGAACTAGCGGGAGGACCCGAATGCTACGAGCAGTACTTC
TRBD2	few	TRBV29-1	14	TRBJ2-3	CSCPTSGLTDTQYF	TGCAGCTGCCCGACTAGCGGACTCACAGATACGCAGTATTTT
NA	NA	TRBV18	14	TRBJ1-6	CASSPENYNSPLHF	TGTGCCAGCTCACCGGAAAACTATAATTCACCCCTCCACTTT
TRBD1	NA	TRBV4-1	14	TRBJ1-6	CASSPGTGFSPLHF	TGCGCCAGCAGCCCAGGGACAGGGTTCTCACCCCTCCACTTT
NA	NA	TRBV29-1	13	TRBJ2-3	CSVRGTPGDTQYF	TGCAGCGTTCGAGGGACACCCGGGGATACGCAGTATTTT
NA	NA	TRBV27	17	TRBJ2-2	CASTLSVRGRNTGELFF	TGTGCCAGCACGCTGTCAGTCAGGGGCCGGAACACCGGGGAGCTGTTTTTT
TRBD1	NA	TRBV5-1	15	TRBJ1-5	CASSPGGEDNQPQHF	TGCGCCAGCAGCCCAGGGGGGGAAGACAATCAGCCCCAGCATTTT
TRBD1	NA	TRBV5-1	18	TRBJ2-3	CASSLGGQGLSSTDTQYF	TGCGCCAGCAGCTTGGGAGGACAGGGTCTCTCTAGCACAGATACGCAGTATTTT
NA	few	TRBV20-1	12	TRBJ2-2	CSAKVDTGELFF	TGCAGTGCTAAGGTGGACACCGGGGAGCTGTTTTTT
NA	many	TRBV7-9	15	TRBJ2-1	CASSLAGTPYNEQFF	TGTGCCAGCAGCTTAGCCGGGACCCCCTACAATGAGCAGTTCTTC